The 22 T cell receptor beta chains in this list originate from one sample, sequenced in a study of T cells after yellow fever vaccination. From the 5' RACE reads, TCRdb called clonotypes with MiXCR, one entry per CDR3 protein. The table records about 220,000 distinct CDR3 sequences, 3.2% of them present only once. The starting material was CD4+ T cells sorted from PBMCs, obtained 10 days after the yellow fever booster vaccination. All receptors come from a young man who received the YFV17D yellow fever vaccine.

The chain recombines TRBV3-1 with TRBJ2-6; TRBD1 matches 8 bases. The V segment lost 1 base and the J segment 1 base; nucleotides outside the gene matches: 6. CDR3 length: 18 amino acids. The germline CDR1 and CDR2 sequences are LGHDT and YNNKEL (reference sequence). CDR3 amino acids: CASSQGQGQGSGANVLTF. Here the CDR3 DNA reads TGTGCCAGCAGCCAAGGTCAAGGACAGGGTTCTGGGGCCAACGTCCTGACTTTC.

This clonotype occurred many times. The genes are TRBV20-1 and TRBJ1-6, with TRBD1 matching 8 bases. Germline V gene lookup returns CDR1 DFQATT and CDR2 SNEGSKA (reference sequence). J lost 6 bases, V lost 2 bases, and 3 bases had no gene match. The CDR3 spans 14 residues. DNA for the CDR3: TGCAGTGCTAGACAGGGGGCCGGTAATTCACCCCTCCACTTT. Translation: CSARQGAGNSPLHF.

This clonotype was detected ten times or more. The CDR3 region is CASSLPTGGLETQYF. DNA for the CDR3: TGTGCCAGCAGCTTACCGACAGGGGGCTTAGAGACCCAGTACTTC. This chain links TRBV7-2 with TRBJ2-5; 10 bases are a match to TRBD1. The CDR3 spans 15 residues. V lost 2 bases to trimming and J lost 4 bases; unmatched junction nucleotides: 4. The germline CDR1 and CDR2 sequences are SGHTA and FQGNSA.

A few counts support this clonotype. V usage is TRBV7-2 and J usage is TRBJ1-3; D might be TRBD1 (5 bases). CDR1 is SGHTA and CDR2 is FQGNSA in the germline V gene. V gave up 2 bases and J gave up 0 bases, with 8 bases separating them. This CDR3 spans 15 amino acids. In DNA, the CDR3 is TGTGCCAGCAGCTTAAGGCAGGGCTCTGGAAACACCATATATTTT. It translates to CASSLRQGSGNTIYF.

This clonotype was counted many times. J is TRBJ2-3 and V is TRBV20-1; TRBD1 agrees at 8 bases. The CDR3 is 15 residues long. Germline assignment: CDR1 DFQATT and CDR2 SNEGSKA (reference sequence). J lost 1 base, V lost 4 bases, and 7 bases had no gene match. The CDR3 loop is CSANSMTGGTDTQYF. The CDR3 bases are TGCAGTGCTAACTCGATGACAGGGGGCACAGATACGCAGTATTTT.

This sequence joins TRBV6-2 or TRBV6-3 and TRBJ2-7; D gene unclear. Trimming pared 2 bases from V and 5 bases from J, leaving 16 bases between. CDR1 is MNHEY and CDR2 is SVGEGT in the germline V gene. The CDR3 consists of 15 residues. CDR3 amino acids: CASSYRRLGIDEQYF. The DNA of the CDR3 is TGTGCCAGCAGTTACCGCCGTCTAGGGATCGACGAGCAGTACTTC.

This clonotype was seen ten or more times. The J gene is TRBJ2-1, the V gene TRBV7-2; a weak D match, TRBD1 (6 bases). The germline CDR1 and CDR2 sequences are SGHTA and FQGNSA. Deletions cut 1 base from V and 4 bases from J, with 20 bases between. There are 18 residues in the CDR3. The CDR3 DNA sequence: TGTGCCAGCAGCTTAGGGCCCTCGGGGACACCGTTATACAATGAGCAGTTCTTC. Translating it yields CASSLGPSGTPLYNEQFF.

This clonotype was observed many times. The chain couples TRBV2 to TRBJ2-3; 8 bases line up with TRBD2. Unmatched junction bases numbered 8, after V lost 6 bases and J lost 3 bases. In germline, CDR1 is SNHLY, CDR2 FYNNEI. The CDR3 runs 15 residues. CDR3 sequence reads: CASRTAGGATDTQYF. DNA for the CDR3: TGTGCCAGCAGAACCGCCGGGGGGGCAACAGATACGCAGTATTTT.

This clonotype was picked up many times. V usage is TRBV11-2 and J usage is TRBJ2-3; TRBD2 agrees at 8 bases. CDR3 length: 18 amino acids. Germline loops: CDR1 SGHAT, CDR2 FQNNGV. With V trimmed by 1 base and J by 0 bases, 9 bases remained unmatched. CDR3 DNA sequence: TGTGCCAGCAGCTTAGCGCGGGGGGCCGAGACTAGCACAGATACGCAGTATTTT. Residues: CASSLARGAETSTDTQYF.

Worth noting for this clonotype: Its ends do not fully match the called genes, so a read error is possible. This chain joins TRBV5-5 and TRBJ1-2; 8 nucleotides agree with TRBD1. Germline CDR1 SGHKS, CDR2 YYEKEE (reference sequence). The CDR3 runs to 14 residues. The chain's CDR3 is CASSSTGANSGYTF. CDR3 in DNA: TGTGCCAGCAGCTCGACAGGGGCTAACTCTGGCTACACCTTC.

This clonotype has a handful of counts. J is TRBJ2-1 and V is TRBV4-3; 8 bases are shared with TRBD2. The germline V gene encodes CDR1 LGHNA and CDR2 YSLEER. This CDR3 is 18 amino acids long. The junction had 8 bases not matched to a gene; V was cut back by 1 base and J by 0 bases. The CDR3: CASSQGDSGASSYNEQFF. DNA of the CDR3: TGCGCCAGCAGCCAAGGAGATAGCGGGGCAAGCTCCTACAATGAGCAGTTCTTC.

This clonotype was seen many times. V and J are TRBV2 and TRBJ1-1, with D perhaps TRBD1 (5 bases). Trimming pared 4 bases from V and 11 bases from J, leaving 14 bases between. From germline, CDR1 is SNHLY and CDR2 FYNNEI. The CDR3 runs 12 residues. Here the CDR3 reads CASSGLGVQAFF. The DNA for the CDR3 is TGTGCCAGCAGTGGGTTGGGGGTTCAGGCTTTCTTT.

Ten or more counts support this clonotype. This chain connects TRBV27 to TRBJ1-1; D is undetermined. V gave up 6 bases and J gave up 1 base, with 18 bases separating them. Germline loops: CDR1 MNHEY, CDR2 SMNVEV (reference sequence). The CDR3 is 16 residues long. Here the CDR3 reads CASRGSLGITNTEAFF. Written as DNA, the CDR3 is TGTGCCAGCAGGGGGAGCTTGGGGATCACGAACACTGAAGCTTTCTTT.

The gene calls are TRBV7-2 and TRBJ1-6; D not certain. This CDR3 has 19 amino acids. Germline CDR1 is SGHTA and CDR2 is FQGNSA. V shed 0 bases and J shed 6 bases, with 21 bases lying between them. The CDR3 DNA follows: TGTGCCAGCAGCTTAGCGGCGGTTTGGGCAGAAGCCTCTAATTCACCCCTCCACTTT. As protein: CASSLAAVWAEASNSPLHF.

This clonotype was recorded many times. This chain uses TRBV7-2 with TRBJ2-2; 7 nucleotides align to TRBD1. The CDR3 totals 15 residues. Per germline, CDR1 SGHTA and CDR2 FQGNSA. V shed 1 base and J 5 bases; nucleotides not matched to a gene: 4. The DNA of the CDR3 is TGTGCCAGCAGCTTAGGACAGGGAAGAACCGGGGAGCTGTTTTTT. Translated, it gives CASSLGQGRTGELFF.

This clonotype was counted at least ten times. This chain joins TRBV7-6 and TRBJ1-3; TRBD1 might be the D (5 bases). V was trimmed by 7 bases and J by 0 bases, leaving 16 bases between them. Germline V gives CDR1 SGHVS, CDR2 FNYEAQ. The CDR3 runs 16 residues. CDR3 DNA sequence: TGTGCCAGCACCGCTGGTAGGGGATTCTCTGGAAACACCATATATTTT. Residues: CASTAGRGFSGNTIYF.

This clonotype was picked up many times. This rearrangement joins TRBV15 to TRBJ2-3, with D perhaps matching TRBD2 (5 bases). The CDR3 sequence is 14 residues long. V gave up 3 bases and J gave up 2 bases, with 9 bases separating them. CDR1 is LNHNV, CDR2 YYDKDF, per germline (reference sequence). The CDR3 sequence is CATSSADYTDTQYF. The CDR3 DNA reads TGTGCCACCAGCAGTGCTGACTACACAGATACGCAGTATTTT.

This clonotype was counted only a few times. The genes are TRBV5-1 and TRBJ2-5, with a possible D match to TRBD2 (5 bases). The CDR3 runs 16 residues. Per the germline V gene, CDR1 is SGHRS and CDR2 is YFSETQ. V was cut by 0 bases and J by 5 bases, with 17 bases left in between. The CDR3 nucleotides read TGCGCCAGCAGCTTGGCCGGAGGCACCACGGGGGAGACCCAGTACTTC. Residues: CASSLAGGTTGETQYF.

This clonotype was seen only a few times. This rearrangement joins TRBV5-1 to TRBJ2-5; 7 bases map to TRBD1. V dropped 3 bases and J dropped 3; count of bases not matched to a gene: 8. CDR3 length: 15 residues. Looked up from germline, CDR1 is SGHRS and CDR2 is YFSETQ. CDR3 bases: TGCGCCAGCAGCTATCAAGGGACAGTCAAAGAGACCCAGTACTTC. This encodes CASSYQGTVKETQYF.

The V and J genes are TRBV4-1 and TRBJ2-4; 9 nucleotides match TRBD1. The CDR3 extends over 19 amino acids. Germline loops: CDR1 MGHRA, CDR2 YSYEKL. V shed 0 bases and J 6 bases; nucleotides not matched to a gene: 15. The CDR3 loop is CASSQDLGLTGGGGNIQYF. The CDR3 nucleotides are TGCGCCAGCAGCCAAGATTTGGGACTAACAGGGGGCGGGGGAAACATTCAGTACTTC.

This clonotype was counted many times. V gene TRBV5-1 combines with J gene TRBJ1-2; 7 bases align to TRBD1. V dropped 2 bases and J dropped 5; count of bases not matched to a gene: 3. Germline lookup yields CDR1 SGHRS and CDR2 YFSETQ. The CDR3 contains 13 residues. The CDR3: CASSFQGEYGYTF. DNA for the CDR3: TGCGCCAGCAGCTTTCAGGGGGAATATGGCTACACCTTC.

V is TRBV12-3 or TRBV12-4 and J is TRBJ2-2; D may match TRBD1 or TRBD2 (5 bases each). The ends were cut back, 4 bases at V and 5 bases at J, with 14 bases in the middle. CDR3 length: 15 residues. The CDR3 DNA reads as TGTGCCAGCAGTTCATCCACGGGGCGGACCGGGGAGCTGTTTTTT. This translates into CASSSSTGRTGELFF.